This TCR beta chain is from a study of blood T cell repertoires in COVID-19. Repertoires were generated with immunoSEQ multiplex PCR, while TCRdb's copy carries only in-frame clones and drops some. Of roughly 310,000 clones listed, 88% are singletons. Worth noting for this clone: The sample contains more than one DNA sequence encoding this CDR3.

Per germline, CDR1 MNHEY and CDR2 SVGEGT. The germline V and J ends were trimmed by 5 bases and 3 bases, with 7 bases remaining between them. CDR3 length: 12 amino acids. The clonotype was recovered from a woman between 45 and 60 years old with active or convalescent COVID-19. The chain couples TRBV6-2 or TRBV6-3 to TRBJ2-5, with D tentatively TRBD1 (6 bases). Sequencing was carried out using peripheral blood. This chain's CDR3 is CASSPGEETQYF. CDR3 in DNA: TGTGCCAGCAGTCCAGGGGAAGAGACCCAGTACTTC.